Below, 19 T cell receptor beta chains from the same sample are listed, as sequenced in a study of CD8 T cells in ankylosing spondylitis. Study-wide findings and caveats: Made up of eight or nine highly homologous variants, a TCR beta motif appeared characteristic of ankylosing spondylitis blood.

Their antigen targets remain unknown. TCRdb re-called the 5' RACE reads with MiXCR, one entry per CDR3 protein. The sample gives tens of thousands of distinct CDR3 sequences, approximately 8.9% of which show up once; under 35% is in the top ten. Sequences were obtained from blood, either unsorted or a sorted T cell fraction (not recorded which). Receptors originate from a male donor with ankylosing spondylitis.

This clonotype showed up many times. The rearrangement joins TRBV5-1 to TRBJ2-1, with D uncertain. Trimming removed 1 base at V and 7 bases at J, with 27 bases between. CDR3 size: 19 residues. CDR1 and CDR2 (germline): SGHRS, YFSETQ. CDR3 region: CASSLRPGSTLTPRNEQFF. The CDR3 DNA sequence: TGCGCCAGCAGCTTGAGGCCGGGTAGCACCCTGACTCCGAGAAATGAGCAGTTCTTC.

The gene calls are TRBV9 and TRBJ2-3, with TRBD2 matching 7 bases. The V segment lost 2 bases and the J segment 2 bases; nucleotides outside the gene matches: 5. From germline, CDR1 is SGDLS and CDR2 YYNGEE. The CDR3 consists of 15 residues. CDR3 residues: CASSVSGSFTDTQYF. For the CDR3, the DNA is TGTGCCAGCAGCGTTAGCGGGTCCTTCACAGATACGCAGTATTTT.

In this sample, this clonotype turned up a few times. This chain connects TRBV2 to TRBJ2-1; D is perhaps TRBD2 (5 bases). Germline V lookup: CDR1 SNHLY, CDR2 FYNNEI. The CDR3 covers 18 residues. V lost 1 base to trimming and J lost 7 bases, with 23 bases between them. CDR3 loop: CASSEEHTAAPARNEQFF. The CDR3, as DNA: TGTGCCAGCAGTGAAGAACATACAGCGGCACCGGCTCGGAATGAGCAGTTCTTC.

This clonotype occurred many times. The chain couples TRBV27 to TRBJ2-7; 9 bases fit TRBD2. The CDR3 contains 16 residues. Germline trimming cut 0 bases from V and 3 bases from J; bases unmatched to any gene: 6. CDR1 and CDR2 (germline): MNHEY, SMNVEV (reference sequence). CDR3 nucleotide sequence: TGTGCCAGCAGTTTATCGCGTGGTAGCGGGAGCTACGAGCAGTACTTC. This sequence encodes CASSLSRGSGSYEQYF.

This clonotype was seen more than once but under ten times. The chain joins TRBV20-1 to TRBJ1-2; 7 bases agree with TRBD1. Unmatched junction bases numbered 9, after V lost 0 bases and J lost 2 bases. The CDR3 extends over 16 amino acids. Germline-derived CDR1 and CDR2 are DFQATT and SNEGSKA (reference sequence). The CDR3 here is CSARDWTGNSNYGYTF. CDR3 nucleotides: TGCAGTGCTAGAGATTGGACAGGCAACTCCAACTATGGCTACACCTTC.

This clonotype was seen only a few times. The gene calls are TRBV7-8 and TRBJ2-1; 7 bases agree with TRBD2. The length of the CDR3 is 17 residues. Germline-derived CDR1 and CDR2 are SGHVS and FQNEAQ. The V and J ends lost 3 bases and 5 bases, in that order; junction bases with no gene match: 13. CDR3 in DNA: TGTGCCAGCAGCTTGGACCGAGGAGGGGAGGGGCACAATGAGCAGTTCTTC. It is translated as CASSLDRGGEGHNEQFF.

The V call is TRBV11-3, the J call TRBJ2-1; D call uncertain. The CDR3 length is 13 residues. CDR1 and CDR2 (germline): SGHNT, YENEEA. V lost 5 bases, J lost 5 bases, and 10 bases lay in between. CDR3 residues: CASSTPRNNEQFF. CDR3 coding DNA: TGTGCCAGCAGCACCCCCAGGAACAATGAGCAGTTCTTC.

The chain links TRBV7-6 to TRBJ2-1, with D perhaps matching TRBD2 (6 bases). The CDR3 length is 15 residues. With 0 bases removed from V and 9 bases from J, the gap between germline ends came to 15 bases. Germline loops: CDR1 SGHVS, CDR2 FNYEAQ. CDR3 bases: TGTGCCAGCAGCTTAGCGGGAGGCCCGGGGAGTGAGCAGTTCTTC. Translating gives CASSLAGGPGSEQFF.

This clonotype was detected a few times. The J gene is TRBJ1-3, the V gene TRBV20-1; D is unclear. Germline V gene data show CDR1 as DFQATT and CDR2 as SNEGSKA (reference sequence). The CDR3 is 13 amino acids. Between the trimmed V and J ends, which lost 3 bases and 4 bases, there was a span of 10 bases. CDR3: CSAREGGGNTIYF. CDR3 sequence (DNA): TGCAGTGCTAGGGAAGGAGGAGGAAACACCATATATTTT.

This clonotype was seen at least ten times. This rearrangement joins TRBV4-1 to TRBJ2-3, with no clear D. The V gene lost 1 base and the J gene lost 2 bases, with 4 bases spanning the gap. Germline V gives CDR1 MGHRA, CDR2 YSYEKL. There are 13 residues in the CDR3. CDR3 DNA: TGCGCCAGCAGCCAAGGGGTCACAGATACGCAGTATTTT. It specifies CASSQGVTDTQYF.

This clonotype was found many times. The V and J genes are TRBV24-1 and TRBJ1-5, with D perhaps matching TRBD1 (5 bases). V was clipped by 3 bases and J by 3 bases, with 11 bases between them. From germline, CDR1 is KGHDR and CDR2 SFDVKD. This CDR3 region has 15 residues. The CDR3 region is CATSDRQNPNQPQHF. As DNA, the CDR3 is TGTGCCACCAGTGATCGACAGAACCCCAATCAGCCCCAGCATTTT.

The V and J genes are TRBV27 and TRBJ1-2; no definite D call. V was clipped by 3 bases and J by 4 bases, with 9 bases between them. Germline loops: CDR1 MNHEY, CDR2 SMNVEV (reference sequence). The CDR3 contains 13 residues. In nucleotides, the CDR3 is TGTGCCAGCAGTTTGGGTTGGGGCTATGGCTACACCTTC. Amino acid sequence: CASSLGWGYGYTF.

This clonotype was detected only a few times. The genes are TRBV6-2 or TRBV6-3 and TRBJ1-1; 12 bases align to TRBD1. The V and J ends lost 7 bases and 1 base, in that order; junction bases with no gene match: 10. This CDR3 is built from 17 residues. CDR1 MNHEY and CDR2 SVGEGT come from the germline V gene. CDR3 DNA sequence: TGTGCCAGCACCTCCGGGACAGGGGGCTGGGAGAACACTGAAGCTTTCTTT. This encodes CASTSGTGGWENTEAFF.

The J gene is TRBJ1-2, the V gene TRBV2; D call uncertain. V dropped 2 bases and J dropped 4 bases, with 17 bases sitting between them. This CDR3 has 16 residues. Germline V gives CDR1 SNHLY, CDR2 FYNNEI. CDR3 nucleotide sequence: TGTGCCAGCAGTGAATTGGGGTCCTCCCCTCTCTATGGCTACACCTTC. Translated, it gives CASSELGSSPLYGYTF.

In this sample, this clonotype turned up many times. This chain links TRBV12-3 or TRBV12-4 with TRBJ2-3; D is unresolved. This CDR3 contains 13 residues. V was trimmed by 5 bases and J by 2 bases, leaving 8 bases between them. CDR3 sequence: CASSPPLTDTQYF. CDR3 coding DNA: TGTGCCAGCAGTCCTCCCCTCACAGATACGCAGTATTTT.

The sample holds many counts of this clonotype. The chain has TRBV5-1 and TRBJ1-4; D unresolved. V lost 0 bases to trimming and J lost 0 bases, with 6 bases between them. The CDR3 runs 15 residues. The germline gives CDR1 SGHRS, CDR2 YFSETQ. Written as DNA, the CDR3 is TGCGCCAGCAGCTTGGAGGGATCAACTAATGAAAAACTGTTTTTT. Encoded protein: CASSLEGSTNEKLFF.

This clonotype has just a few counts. The chain's CDR3 is CSANDGYEQYF. The CDR3 DNA reads TGCAGCGCTAACGACGGCTACGAGCAGTACTTC. The chain carries TRBV29-1 and TRBJ2-7; no clear D. Germline CDR1 SQVTM, CDR2 ANQGSEA. The CDR3 has 11 amino acids. Deletions cut 7 bases from V and 3 bases from J, with 10 bases between.

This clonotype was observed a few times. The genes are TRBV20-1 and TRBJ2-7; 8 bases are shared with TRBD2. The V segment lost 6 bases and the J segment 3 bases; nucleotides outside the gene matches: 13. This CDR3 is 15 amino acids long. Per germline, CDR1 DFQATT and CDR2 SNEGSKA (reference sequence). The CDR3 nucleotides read TGCAGTGCCCGACCCCCCACTAGCGGACTCTACGAGCAGTACTTC. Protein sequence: CSARPPTSGLYEQYF.

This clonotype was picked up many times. The CDR3 protein is CAISESAGRNQPQHF. The CDR3 DNA reads TGTGCCATCAGTGAGTCGGCGGGACGCAATCAGCCCCAGCATTTT. J is TRBJ1-5 and V is TRBV10-3, with D tentatively TRBD1 (5 bases). This CDR3 region has 15 residues. Germline V lookup: CDR1 ENHRY, CDR2 SYGVKD. Trimming took 0 bases from V and 2 from J, leaving 8 bases between them.